Following are 5 T cell receptor beta chains from one sample sequenced in a study of blood T cells in healthy people across ages (dated by TCRdb to 2015 to 2017). Library prep was done by 5' RACE. TCRdb names Illumina HiSeq 2500 as the instrument used. A second PCR of about 7 to 12 cycles was run with a J-beta primer mix and a sample-barcoded 5' primer. TCRdb's own reprocessing of the public reads used fastp at Q25 and MiXCR and kept productive beta chains. Rows are unified per CDR3 protein, each entry keeping the most common DNA and genes. The sample table records around 870,000 distinct CDR3 sequences; around 28% of these occur just once. 17% of the sample belongs to the ten largest clones. The sequencing sample was made of blood. The receptors come from an elderly woman in good health.

As to this clonotype: A much larger clone lies one base from this, so it may be a read error. This sequence joins TRBV3-1 and TRBJ2-5, with D possibly matching TRBD2 (6 bases). The CDR3 covers 13 residues. The V gene lost 1 base and the J gene lost 11 bases, with 14 bases spanning the gap. CDR1 is LGHDT and CDR2 is YNNKEL in the germline V gene (reference sequence). In nucleotides, the CDR3 is TGTGCCAGCAGCCAAGTTCCGCGGGATGAGCAGTACTTC. Protein product: CASSQVPRDEQYF.

The genes are TRBV6-2 or TRBV6-3 and TRBJ1-6, with 8 bases fitting TRBD1. CDR3 length equals 14 residues. V shed 7 bases, J shed 10 bases, and the junction held 9 bases outside the gene matches. Germline V CDR1 and CDR2: MNHEY, SVGEGT. The CDR3 sequence: CASKPGQGGSPLHF. The CDR3 nucleotides are TGTGCCAGCAAACCCGGACAGGGAGGATCACCCCTCCACTTT.

This clonotype was detected only a few times. This chain uses TRBV18 with TRBJ2-1; D is perhaps TRBD2 (6 bases). Trimming took 6 bases from V and 0 from J, leaving 15 bases between them. The germline V gene has CDR1 KGHSH and CDR2 LQKENI. This CDR3 comprises 16 residues. The CDR3 here is CASSRFGGSSYNEQFF. The CDR3 DNA reads TGTGCCAGCTCCCGATTTGGGGGGAGCTCCTACAATGAGCAGTTCTTC.

The chain recombines TRBV6-1 with TRBJ1-4; no definite D call. The CDR3 loop spans 18 amino acids. Germline loops: CDR1 MNHNS, CDR2 SASEGT. Trimming removed 0 bases from V and 5 bases from J, with 19 bases in between. The CDR3 bases are TGTGCCAGCAGTGAAGCGAAAGTTTCGGGCCCGATCAATGAAAAACTGTTTTTT. Its translation: CASSEAKVSGPINEKLFF.

In its sample, this clonotype was seen a few times. V usage is TRBV2 and J usage is TRBJ2-1; perhaps TRBD1 as D (5 bases). This CDR3 comprises 14 residues. Germline CDR1 reads SNHLY; CDR2 reads FYNNEI. V lost 7 bases to trimming and J lost 8 bases, with 18 bases between them. CDR3 coding DNA: TGTGCCAGCACAAACCAGGGTCTTGCGTATGAGCAGTTCTTC. Translating it yields CASTNQGLAYEQFF.